These T cell receptor beta chains were read from a single sample in a study of shared clonotypes between healthy human individuals. Some clones are missing from TCRdb's copy, which holds only in-frame ones; the method was immunoSEQ multiplex PCR. The repertoire holds approximately 500,000 clones, with over 70% as singletons. Specimen: PBMCs. Receptors were obtained from a woman aged 40 to 49 in good health. Some clones in this sample may be carry-over from other donors' samples. CDR3s include the opening cysteine and the closing phenylalanine or tryptophan. A D gene is named only where the DNA matches it firmly. Size values are once, few and many counts, or a class for expanded clones, and some rows have none.

d_gene | abundance | j_gene | v_gene | CDR3aa | CDR3nt
. | many | TRBJ2-3 | TRBV28 | CASSLGPKFTDTQYF | TGTGCCAGCAGTTTGGGACCTAAATTCACAGATACGCAGTATTTT
. | . | TRBJ1-2 | TRBV21-1 | CASSANPLAEANYGYTF | TGTGCCAGCAGCGCTAACCCACTGGCGGAGGCTAACTATGGCTACACCTTC
. | . | TRBJ2-2 | TRBV10-3 | CAISARQWNTGELFF | TGTGCCATCAGTGCCAGGCAGTGGAACACCGGGGAGCTGTTTTTT
. | . | TRBJ2-5 | TRBV7-8 | CASSLGTSPVSHQYF | TGTGCCAGCAGCTTAGGAACTAGCCCTGTCAGTCACCAGTACTTC
TRBD2 | few | TRBJ2-3 | TRBV29-1 | CSVAGTSGTDTQYF | TGCAGCGTGGCCGGGACTAGCGGGACAGATACGCAGTATTTT
. | . | TRBJ1-3 | TRBV5-1 | CASSLDGQRFSGNTIYF | TGCGCCAGCAGCTTGGACGGGCAGAGATTTTCTGGAAACACCATATATTTT
TRBD2 | . | TRBJ2-3 | TRBV27 | CASSPGTKQADTQYF | TGTGCCAGCAGTCCCGGGACTAAGCAGGCAGATACGCAGTATTTT
. | . | TRBJ1-2 | TRBV10-2 | CASSSSSNIYGYTF | TGCGCCAGCAGTTCCAGTTCGAATATCTATGGCTACACCTTC
TRBD2 | once | TRBJ2-7 | TRBV11-3 | CASSLATGTSGSAYEQYF | TGTGCCAGCAGCTTAGCCACCGGGACTAGCGGGAGTGCTTACGAGCAGTACTTC
. | . | TRBJ1-1 | TRBV5-6 | CASSLGQGSTEAFF | TGTGCCAGCAGCTTGGGGCAGGGCAGCACTGAAGCTTTCTTT
. | . | TRBJ1-2 | TRBV28 | CASSPGRDYGYTF | TGTGCCAGCAGTCCTGGCCGGGACTATGGCTACACCTTC
TRBD1 | . | TRBJ2-7 | TRBV7-2 | CASSFWDRGSYEQYF | TGTGCCAGCAGCTTTTGGGACAGGGGATCCTACGAGCAGTACTTC
TRBD2 | . | TRBJ2-5 | TRBV7-7 | CASSLGLAGGPGETQYF | TGTGCCAGCAGCTTAGGGCTAGCGGGAGGACCGGGGGAGACCCAGTACTTC
. | . | TRBJ2-1 | TRBV4-1 | CASSHPFNEQFF | TGCGCCAGCAGCCATCCCTTCAATGAGCAGTTCTTC
. | . | TRBJ2-1 | TRBV15 | CATSREGLYNEQFF | TGTGCCACCAGCAGAGAGGGACTCTACAATGAGCAGTTCTTC
. | . | TRBJ2-7 | TRBV18 | CASSPFKVPYEQYF | TGTGCCAGCTCACCCTTTAAAGTTCCCTACGAGCAGTACTTC
. | . | TRBJ2-2 | TRBV5-4 | CASSATRGNTGELFF | TGTGCCAGCAGCGCAACTAGGGGGAACACCGGGGAGCTGTTTTTT
. | . | TRBJ1-5 | TRBV30 | CAWSRGRHGNQPQHF | TGTGCCTGGAGCCGCGGGCGACACGGAAATCAGCCCCAGCATTTT
. | . | TRBJ2-2 | TRBV6-6 | CAGTGIRSGELFF | TGTGCCGGAACAGGGATTAGGTCCGGGGAGCTGTTTTTT
TRBD2 | many | TRBJ2-3 | TRBV30 | CARSSGGTDTQYF | TGTGCCCGATCTAGCGGAGGCACAGATACGCAGTATTTT
. | . | TRBJ1-1 | TRBV12-5 | CASAKVAMNTEAFF | TGTGCTAGTGCCAAGGTAGCCATGAACACTGAAGCTTTCTTT
. | . | TRBJ1-1 | TRBV18 | CASSQARNTEAFF | TGTGCCAGCTCACAGGCCAGGAACACTGAAGCTTTCTTT
. | once | TRBJ2-7 | TRBV21-1 | CASSKLGLAGLYEQYF | TGTGCCAGCAGCAAGCTGGGGCTAGCGGGACTCTACGAGCAGTACTTC
. | . | TRBJ2-7 | TRBV7-9 | CASSLPGQGLPYEQYF | TGTGCCAGCAGCTTACCCGGACAGGGACTACCCTACGAGCAGTACTTC
. | . | TRBJ2-3 | TRBV5-1 | CASSLGEVADTQYF | TGCGCCAGCAGCTTGGGCGAGGTCGCAGATACGCAGTATTTT
. | . | TRBJ2-5 | TRBV18 | CAAPPGGPPRETQYF | TGTGCAGCACCCCCCGGCGGGCCCCCCAGAGAGACCCAGTACTTC
TRBD2 | once | TRBJ2-2 | TRBV5-4 | CASNPGGPDTGELFF | TGTGCCAGCAACCCGGGGGGGCCGGACACCGGGGAGCTGTTTTTT
. | . | TRBJ2-3 | TRBV11-2 | CASSLEFNADTQYF | TGTGCCAGCAGCTTAGAGTTCAATGCAGATACGCAGTATTTT
. | . | TRBJ2-5 | TRBV2 | CASLSRGFEETQYF | TGTGCCAGCTTATCTAGGGGGTTTGAAGAGACCCAGTACTTC
. | . | TRBJ2-7 | TRBV5-1 | CASSRLTADQEQYF | TGCGCCAGCAGCAGGCTGACAGCTGACCAGGAGCAGTACTTC
. | . | TRBJ1-2 | TRBV7-2 | CASSFKAGDYGYTF | TGTGCCAGCAGCTTTAAAGCAGGGGACTATGGCTACACCTTC
. | few | TRBJ2-1 | TRBV7-9 | CATSRKEGRYNEQFF | TGTGCCACCTCTCGGAAGGAGGGGAGGTACAATGAGCAGTTCTTC
. | . | TRBJ1-4 | TRBV30 | CAWSPGQPDNEKLFF | TGTGCCTGGAGTCCCGGCCAGCCCGATAATGAAAAACTGTTTTTT
TRBD1 | . | TRBJ2-3 | TRBV5-4 | CASSAGQGRVGGTDTQYF | TGTGCCAGCAGCGCTGGACAGGGGAGGGTCGGCGGAACAGATACGCAGTATTTT
TRBD2 | . | TRBJ2-3 | TRBV2 | CASRETGLAGVMNTQYF | TGTGCCAGCAGGGAAACCGGACTAGCGGGAGTTATGAATACGCAGTATTTT
TRBD2 | . | TRBJ2-7 | TRBV28 | CASTRGGAGGYEQYF | TGTGCCAGCACCCGGGGGGGAGCGGGAGGCTACGAGCAGTACTTC
. | . | TRBJ2-7 | TRBV7-2 | CASSLSTGAYEQYF | TGTGCCAGCAGCCTATCGACCGGGGCCTACGAGCAGTACTTC
TRBD1 | . | TRBJ2-7 | TRBV7-2 | CASSLAGGQAYEQYF | TGTGCCAGCAGCTTAGCAGGGGGACAGGCCTACGAGCAGTACTTC
. | . | TRBJ2-7 | TRBV10-3 | CAINPGPTYEQYF | TGTGCCATCAATCCGGGGCCTACCTACGAGCAGTACTTC
. | . | TRBJ1-4 | TRBV15 | CATSRDPGLNEKLFF | TGTGCCACCAGCAGAGATCCGGGGTTAAATGAAAAACTGTTTTTT
TRBD2 | . | TRBJ2-7 | TRBV5-4 | CASSRLAGGPSGEQYF | TGTGCCAGCAGTCGTCTAGCGGGAGGGCCCAGTGGGGAGCAGTACTTC